The rows below give T cell receptor beta chains drawn from one sample of a study of blood T cell repertoires in COVID-19. TCRdb keeps only in-frame clones here, not all; method: immunoSEQ multiplex PCR. This repertoire shows a few hundred thousand clones, around 80% found once; its top ten account for less than 3.5%. Sequences were obtained from peripheral blood. The receptors originated from a woman aged 18-35 years with acute or convalescent COVID-19. Both conserved end residues are part of each CDR3. D genes are given only for firm matches. Size values are once, few and many counts, or a class for expanded clones, and some rows have none.

D	size	V	J	CDR3	DNA
NA	NA	TRBV5-1	TRBJ1-1	CASSLGRGIAMNTEAFF	TGCGCCAGCAGCTTAGGGAGGGGGATTGCCATGAACACTGAAGCTTTCTTT
NA	NA	TRBV4-3	TRBJ1-1	CASSHWAQSTEAFF	TGCGCCAGCAGCCATTGGGCCCAGAGCACTGAAGCTTTCTTT
NA	NA	TRBV28	TRBJ1-2	CASSQDGGYGYTF	TGTGCCAGCAGTCAGGACGGAGGATATGGCTACACCTTC
NA	NA	TRBV28	TRBJ1-5	CASSLSAGFRPQHF	TGTGCCAGCAGTTTATCGGCGGGCTTTCGGCCCCAGCATTTT
NA	NA	TRBV12-5	TRBJ1-4	CASGSSQGYHEKLFF	TGTGCTAGTGGTTCCTCTCAGGGGTATCACGAAAAACTGTTTTTT
NA	NA	TRBV6-5	TRBJ1-5	CASSTGILSNQPQHF	TGTGCCAGCAGTACAGGGATCCTTAGCAATCAGCCCCAGCATTTT
NA	NA	TRBV29-1	TRBJ1-1	CSAGGMNTEAFF	TGCAGCGCTGGAGGAATGAACACTGAAGCTTTCTTT
NA	once	TRBV28	TRBJ2-5	CASSAPDRQETQYF	TGTGCCAGCAGTGCCCCCGACAGACAAGAGACCCAGTACTTC
TRBD1	few	TRBV27	TRBJ1-3	CASSRTGVRSGNTIYF	TGTGCCAGCAGCCGTACAGGGGTAAGGTCTGGAAACACCATATATTTT
NA	few	TRBV6-4	TRBJ1-2	CASSDSKRGGGYTF	TGTGCCAGCAGTGACTCCAAGAGGGGGGGTGGCTACACCTTC
NA	NA	TRBV2	TRBJ2-7	CASSDGDSLYEQYF	TGTGCCAGCAGTGATGGAGACAGTCTTTACGAGCAGTACTTC
NA	NA	TRBV5-1	TRBJ2-1	CASSLGETYNEQFF	TGCGCCAGCAGTTTGGGAGAGACCTACAATGAGCAGTTCTTC
NA	once	TRBV6-1	TRBJ1-5	CASSEHDSFNQPQHF	TGTGCCAGCAGTGAACACGACAGCTTCAATCAGCCCCAGCATTTT
NA	NA	TRBV5-4	TRBJ2-3	CASSLGFLPTDTQYF	TGTGCCAGCAGCTTGGGTTTCCTTCCCACAGATACGCAGTATTTT
NA	NA	TRBV14	TRBJ1-1	CASSHRVNTEAFF	TGTGCCAGCAGCCACAGGGTGAACACTGAAGCTTTCTTT
NA	few	TRBV5-6	TRBJ2-5	CASSLAAEETQYF	TGTGCCAGCAGCTTGGCGGCGGAAGAGACCCAGTACTTC
NA	NA	TRBV27	TRBJ2-2	CASSLSGRNTGELFF	TGTGCCAGCAGTTTATCCGGGAGAAACACCGGGGAGCTGTTTTTT
NA	NA	TRBV5-5	TRBJ1-5	CASSSDSLKGQPQHF	TGTGCCAGCAGCTCTGACAGTCTCAAGGGGCAGCCCCAGCATTTT
TRBD2	NA	TRBV5-1	TRBJ2-7	CASSSGGASGYEQYF	TGCGCCAGCAGCTCCGGTGGGGCTAGCGGCTACGAGCAGTACTTC
NA	NA	TRBV19	TRBJ2-4	CASSISPLRAKNIQYF	TGTGCCAGTAGTATATCGCCCTTGCGGGCCAAAAACATTCAGTACTTC
NA	NA	TRBV7-9	TRBJ1-2	CASSLESSYGYTF	TGTGCCAGCAGCTTAGAGAGCTCCTATGGCTACACCTTC
TRBD2	NA	TRBV28	TRBJ2-7	CASSLYLRLAGGTYEQYF	TGTGCCAGCAGTTTATACCTCCGACTAGCGGGAGGGACCTACGAGCAGTACTTC
NA	NA	TRBV4-3	TRBJ1-2	CASSQEGRGGYGYTF	TGCGCCAGCAGCCAAGAAGGGAGGGGTGGCTATGGCTACACCTTC
NA	NA	TRBV6-5	TRBJ1-3	CASSYTPPGTWDTIYF	TGTGCCAGCAGTTACACTCCCCCCGGGACATGGGACACCATATATTTT
NA	NA	TRBV6-5	TRBJ1-2	CASSKDIYYGYTF	TGTGCCAGCAGCAAAGACATATACTATGGCTACACCTTC
TRBD2	once	TRBV7-7	TRBJ2-5	CAGTNQETQYF	TGTGCGGGGACTAACCAAGAGACCCAGTACTTC
NA	NA	TRBV5-8	TRBJ1-5	CASSPPSGQPQHF	TGTGCCAGCAGTCCTCCCAGCGGCCAGCCCCAGCATTTT
TRBD1	few	TRBV19	TRBJ2-7	CASSREDREHEQYF	TGTGCCAGTAGTAGAGAGGACAGGGAACACGAGCAGTACTTC
NA	NA	TRBV11-3	TRBJ2-5	CASSLGPGLETQYF	TGTGCCAGCAGCTTAGGCCCGGGATTGGAGACCCAGTACTTC
NA	NA	TRBV11-2	TRBJ2-5	CASSLVPWATQETQYF	TGTGCCAGCAGCTTAGTCCCTTGGGCCACCCAAGAGACCCAGTACTTC
TRBD1	NA	TRBV6-2/TRBV6-3	TRBJ2-7	CASSWGTGGYEQYF	TGTGCCAGCAGTTGGGGGACAGGGGGCTACGAGCAGTACTTC
NA	NA	TRBV30	TRBJ1-6	CAWREGSSYNSPLHF	TGTGCCTGGAGGGAGGGGAGCTCCTATAATTCACCCCTCCACTTT
NA	NA	TRBV5-4	TRBJ2-3	CASSPGNSHTDTQYF	TGTGCCAGCAGCCCCGGAAACAGTCACACAGATACGCAGTATTTT
NA	NA	TRBV6-5	TRBJ1-2	CASSSTDHYGYTF	TGTGCCAGCAGTTCGACAGATCACTATGGCTACACCTTC
NA	NA	TRBV6-2/TRBV6-3	TRBJ2-5	CASSSLWTDSETQYF	TGTGCCAGCAGTTCGCTCTGGACAGATTCAGAGACCCAGTACTTC
NA	NA	TRBV9	TRBJ2-1	CASSATPTSSKFF	TGTGCCAGCAGCGCCACCCCCACTAGCAGCAAGTTCTTC
NA	NA	TRBV5-5	TRBJ2-7	CASSLAAGGSGEQYF	TGTGCCAGCAGCTTGGCCGCAGGGGGTAGCGGCGAGCAGTACTTC
TRBD1	NA	TRBV5-4	TRBJ2-7	CASSLETGMSYEQYF	TGTGCCAGCAGCTTGGAGACAGGGATGTCCTACGAGCAGTACTTC
NA	NA	TRBV24-1	TRBJ2-2	CATSEDTNTGELFF	TGTGCCACCAGTGAGGACACGAACACCGGGGAGCTGTTTTTT
NA	NA	TRBV28	TRBJ2-1	CASSLPLTVSSYNEQFF	TGTGCCAGCAGTTTACCCCTCACAGTGAGCTCCTACAATGAGCAGTTCTTC
TRBD2	NA	TRBV19	TRBJ2-1	CASSIDHRAGAWNEQFF	TGTGCCAGTAGTATAGATCATCGAGCGGGAGCCTGGAATGAGCAGTTCTTC
TRBD1	NA	TRBV27	TRBJ2-5	CASSSDRGKRQETQYF	TGTGCCAGCAGTTCAGACAGGGGGAAACGCCAAGAGACCCAGTACTTC
TRBD2	NA	TRBV27	TRBJ2-1	CASSPGGGGFGSYNEQFF	TGTGCCAGCAGCCCCGGGGGGGGCGGTTTTGGCTCCTACAATGAGCAGTTCTTC
NA	NA	TRBV25-1	TRBJ1-3	CASTIGNTIYF	TGTGCCAGCACCATCGGGAACACCATATATTTT
TRBD2	NA	TRBV18	TRBJ2-1	CASSPPPASGRSYNEQFF	TGTGCCAGCTCACCACCGCCGGCTAGCGGGAGGTCCTACAATGAGCAGTTCTTC
NA	NA	TRBV27	TRBJ1-6	CASRLGGGHNSPLHF	TGTGCCAGCAGGCTAGGGGGGGGACATAATTCACCCCTCCACTTT
NA	NA	TRBV30	TRBJ2-6	CAWSGSDSSGANVLTF	TGTGCCTGGAGCGGTTCGGACAGCTCTGGGGCCAACGTCCTGACTTTC
NA	once	TRBV30	TRBJ2-7	CAWSAGYGSYEQYF	TGTGCCTGGAGTGCAGGGTATGGATCCTACGAGCAGTACTTC
TRBD1	NA	TRBV7-3	TRBJ2-3	CASSLYRQGTSTDTQYF	TGTGCCAGCAGCCTGTATAGACAGGGGACGAGCACAGATACGCAGTATTTT
TRBD1	NA	TRBV7-2	TRBJ1-5	CASSLELRSQGNNQPQHF	TGTGCCAGCAGCTTAGAGTTGAGATCACAGGGGAACAATCAGCCCCAGCATTTT
TRBD2	NA	TRBV29-1	TRBJ2-3	CSVRTSGASTDTQYF	TGCAGCGTGAGGACTAGCGGGGCTAGCACAGATACGCAGTATTTT
NA	few	TRBV12-3/TRBV12-4	TRBJ2-7	CASSLGVEYEQYF	TGTGCCAGCAGTTTAGGGGTGGAGTACGAGCAGTACTTC
NA	NA	TRBV9	TRBJ1-1	CASSVKPGGAKTEAFF	TGTGCCAGCAGCGTAAAACCTGGGGGGGCCAAGACTGAAGCTTTCTTT